This T cell receptor (beta chain) was captured by sequencing in a study of blood T cell repertoires in COVID-19 (dated by TCRdb to about 2020). Notes on the research overall: The collaborator samples originated in the United States, Italy and Spain and spanned the acute and convalescent phases of COVID-19. The material from the prospective study consisted of cDNA or gDNA derived from T cells, B-cell-depleted T cells, or PBMCs. Subjects who had been exposed to COVID-19, were actively infected with it, or had recovered from it provided the deeply sampled blood TCRbeta repertoires that made up the dataset. A freely available public database, intended as a resource for researchers studying the immune response to SARS-CoV-2, is where the repertoires were released. Samples were obtained from the ongoing ImmuneRACE study (first 160 participants) and from 950 to 1,500 subjects provided by 6 global collaborators. Nearly every sample came with metadata listing a de-identified subject ID, COVID-19 status, age in years and sex. HLA class I and class II types, where available, came from metadata supplied by the sample provider rather than from assay-based typing.

Whole blood was collected in K2EDTA tubes by collaborating institutions according to the institutions' own protocols. For TCRbeta analysis, collaborator samples were shipped as frozen whole blood, as isolated PBMCs, or as DNA extracted from either sample type. TCRbeta CDR3 regions were amplified from genomic DNA using the immunoSEQ Assay, a bias-controlled multiplex PCR. The paper's data handling went like this. The number of nucleated cells in each sample was estimated from the amplification of reference gene primers within the assay. To quantify the absolute abundance of each unique TCRbeta CDR3 rearrangement, sequence reads were collapsed and filtered. For each sample, productive Simpson clonality was calculated as the square root of Simpson's diversity index over productive rearrangements. Held by TCRdb, this immuneACCESS table contains in-frame sequences only and omits some clones. Under half of the omission traces to an unresolved V gene where checked; the cause of the rest is unknown. V and J calls and clone size are those listed in that table; D and trimming were worked out from the DNA. The sample includes 200,000 to 300,000 clones, with roughly 90% observed a single time. The top ten clonotypes cover over 0.55% of the sample.

As for this clone: The antigen it recognizes is unknown. No quality values exist for individual bases; no much larger clone is one base distant.

Results the study describes overall, beyond this receptor: The amount of clinical and demographic metadata varied by source and participant and was provided uncurated.

Relative to germline, V is missing 4 bases and J is missing 1 base, with 5 bases of the junction outside any gene match. Taken from cysteine to phenylalanine, the CDR3 has 14 residues. CDR3 DNA is the only sequence kept; it has 42 bases, read in frame from the first base. The germline V gene (reference sequence) gives CDR1 as GTSNPN and CDR2 as SVGIG. The sample comprised peripheral blood. The source is a human donor in a cohort sampled during active COVID-19. The receptor chain draws on TRBV30 and TRBJ2-7; TRBD1 matches 9 bases in the middle. The nucleotides read TGTGCCTGGAATCGGGACAGGGCGTCCTACGAGCAGTACTTC. It is translated as CAWNRDRASYEQYF.